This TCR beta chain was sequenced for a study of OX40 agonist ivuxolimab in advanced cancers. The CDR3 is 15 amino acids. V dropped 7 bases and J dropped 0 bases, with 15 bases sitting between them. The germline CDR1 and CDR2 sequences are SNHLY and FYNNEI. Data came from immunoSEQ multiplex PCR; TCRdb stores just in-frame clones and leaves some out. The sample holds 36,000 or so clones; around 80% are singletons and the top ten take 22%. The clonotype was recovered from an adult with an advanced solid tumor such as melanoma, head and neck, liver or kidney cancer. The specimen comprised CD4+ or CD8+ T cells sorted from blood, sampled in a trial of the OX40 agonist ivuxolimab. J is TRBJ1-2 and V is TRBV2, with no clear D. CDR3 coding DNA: TGTGCCAGCACCCCTTGGGTTCTAACTAACTATGGCTACACCTTC. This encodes CASTPWVLTNYGYTF. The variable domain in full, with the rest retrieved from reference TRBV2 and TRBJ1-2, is EPEVTQTPSHQVTQMGQEVILRCVPISNHLYFYWYRQILGQKVEFLVSFYNNEISEKSEIFDDQFSVERPDGSNFTLKIRSTKLEDSAMYFCASTPWVLTNYGYTFGSGTRLTVV.